The T cell receptor beta chain described here comes from a study of blood T cell repertoires in COVID-19. In the study overall: Spain, Italy and the United States supplied samples that represented acute and convalescent COVID-19. PBMCs, B-cell-depleted T cells, or T cells were the source of the cDNA or gDNA that made up the material.

There are 15 residues in the CDR3. With V trimmed by 6 bases and J by 8 bases, 11 bases remained unmatched. CDR1 MDHEN and CDR2 SYDVKM come from the germline V gene. This clone was found once. Original analysis: Nucleated cell number was recorded as an estimate derived from reference gene primer amplification. Measured with immunoSEQ multiplex PCR; TCRdb has only the in-frame clones, and not every one. V and J calls and clone size are as listed in that table; D and trimming were resolved from the DNA. The table records 450,000 to 500,000 clones, 70% to 90% of them present only once. The sequence came from a human donor in a cohort sampled during active COVID-19. The specimen sequenced was peripheral blood. V gene TRBV28 combines with J gene TRBJ1-2; TRBD1 matches at 11 bases. CDR3 bases: TGTGCCAGCAGCCTACGGACAGGGGGCTTGCGAGGCTACACCTTC. Protein product: CASSLRTGGLRGYTF.